This T cell receptor (beta chain) was documented in a study of shared clonotypes between healthy human individuals. About the research overall: Each donor's CD4 naive and CD4 memory cells filled three plates apiece, CD8 naive two, and CD8 memory one. Study-level points and caveats: Sequencing depth was expected to affect clonotype sharing among donors. Tissues were not sampled, only blood, and their repertoires likely differ. Among non-shared clonotypes, generation probabilities were lower than among those shared by all four donors.

CDR3 length: 14 residues. CDR1 SGHRS and CDR2 YFSETQ come from the germline V gene. Trimming shortened V by 4 bases and J by 2 bases, and 11 bases separated the two germline ends. CD45RO negativity and positive selection for CCR7 defined naive CD8 cells, a population that excluded terminally differentiated effector memory CD45RA+ cells. Using immunoSEQ multiplex PCR, the repertoire was profiled, and TCRdb retains in-frame clones only, with some absent. The sample consists of some 740,000 clones, around 93% of them appearing once. About this clone itself: Antigen specificity is unknown.

The material sequenced was naive CD8+ T cells sorted from blood. The chain couples TRBV5-1 to TRBJ2-3; D gene ambiguous. The TCR comes from a man aged 30-40 years in good health. For the CDR3, the DNA is TGCGCCAGCAGCCCATTATCCCTCACAGATACGCAGTATTTT. It specifies CASSPLSLTDTQYF.